This entry concerns a single T cell receptor beta chain. The antigen remains unidentified. This sample stems from a study of cytomegalovirus exposure and HLA in healthy donors. General observations from the study: Researchers reported in a later analysis that common viral pathogens appeared linked to several top clusters. Upon later analysis, HLA-associated TCR beta chains proved more clonally expanded than other, equally common chains. Previously analyzed data showed that most TCR beta V segments were productive at a frequency of about 90% or about 30%.

PCR involved 60 Vbeta and 13 Jbeta primers. Per the original data handling: The count from a later analysis was roughly 80 million unique TCR beta chains, some 12 million of them shared. The data were produced by immunoSEQ multiplex PCR, yet TCRdb's version contains in-frame clones alone and is incomplete. That table is the source of V, J and clone size, and D and trimming were worked out from the DNA. The data hold approximately 190,000 clones, with around 82% observed a single time. This TCR was recovered from a man in his forties or fifties in good health and CMV-seropositive. The sequenced sample consisted of PBMCs.

CDR3 coding DNA: TGTGCCAGCAGCTTAAGAGGGCCCACTGAAGCTTTCTTT. It is translated as CASSLRGPTEAFF. The gene calls are TRBV13 and TRBJ1-1; D ambiguous. The CDR3 consists of 13 residues. Germline V CDR1 and CDR2: PRHDT, FYEKMQ (reference sequence). Trimming left V 2 bases short and J 4 bases short, with 8 bases between.